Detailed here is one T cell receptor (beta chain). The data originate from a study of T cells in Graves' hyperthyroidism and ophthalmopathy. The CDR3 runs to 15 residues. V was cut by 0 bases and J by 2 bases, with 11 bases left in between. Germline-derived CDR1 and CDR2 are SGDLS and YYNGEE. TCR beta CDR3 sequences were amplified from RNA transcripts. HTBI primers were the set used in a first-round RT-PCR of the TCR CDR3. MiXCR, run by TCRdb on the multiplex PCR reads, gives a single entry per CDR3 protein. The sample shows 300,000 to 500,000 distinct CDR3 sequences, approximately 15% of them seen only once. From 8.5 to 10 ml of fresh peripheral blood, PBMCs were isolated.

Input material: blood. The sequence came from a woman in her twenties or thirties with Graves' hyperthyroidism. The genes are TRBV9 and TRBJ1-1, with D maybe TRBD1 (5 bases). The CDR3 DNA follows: TGTGCCAGCAGCGTAGGGGGACGGGACAACACTGAAGCTTTCTTT. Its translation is CASSVGGRDNTEAFF. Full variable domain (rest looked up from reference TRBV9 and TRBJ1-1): DSGVTQTPKHLITATGQRVTLRCSPRSGDLSVYWYQQSLDQGLQFLIQYYNGEERAKGNILERFSAQQFPDLHSELNLSSLELGDSALYFCASSVGGRDNTEAFFGQGTRLTVV.